Listed below are T cell receptor beta chains from one sample, sequenced in a study of response to subunit inactivated influenza vaccine. TCRdb reprocessed the RT-PCR reads with MiXCR, giving one entry per CDR3 protein. In the table there are 650,000 to 800,000 distinct CDR3 sequences, roughly 14% of which are singletons. This specimen consisted of PBMCs from blood, obtained 14 days before vaccination. These receptors were collected from a man in his fifties or sixties who received an inactivated influenza vaccine. The CDR3 runs from the conserved cysteine through the conserved F or W. The order of the fields is clone size, D gene, J gene, V gene, CDR3 DNA, CDR3 protein. A D gene is named only where the DNA matches it firmly. A row's size may be missing; if present it is once, few, many or a size class.

NA,NA,TRBJ1-5,TRBV7-2,TGTGCCAGCAGCCAAGGGAGGTCCTCGGGGGGGCCCCAGCATTTT,CASSQGRSSGGPQHF
NA,TRBD1,TRBJ2-7,TRBV6-5,TGTGCCAGCAGTTACTCGACCCTATGGGACAGACCCTACGAGCAGTACTTC,CASSYSTLWDRPYEQYF
few,NA,TRBJ2-1,TRBV4-3,TGCGCCAGCAGCCAAGAAAGGGTCCTTCGTTACAATGAGCAGTTCTTC,CASSQERVLRYNEQFF
NA,NA,TRBJ1-1,TRBV4-2,TGTGCCAGCAGCCAAGGGGGATTTGGGAACACTGAAGCTTTCTTT,CASSQGGFGNTEAFF
few,NA,TRBJ2-5,TRBV7-6,TGTGCCAGCAGCTTTAGCGGTCGAGGCAAAGAGACCCAGTACTTC,CASSFSGRGKETQYF
few,TRBD1,TRBJ1-1,TRBV20-1,TGCAGTGCTTCTTCGACAGGGAGGACTGAAGCTTTCTTT,CSASSTGRTEAFF
NA,TRBD2,TRBJ2-7,TRBV20-1,TGCAGTGGCGAGGTACCCCCCAGCGGGAGGACCTCCTACGAGCAGTACTTC,CSGEVPPSGRTSYEQYF
many,NA,TRBJ1-1,TRBV12-3/TRBV12-4,TGTGCCAGCAGTTTAACGGGGAAGAACACTGAAGCTTTCTTT,CASSLTGKNTEAFF
NA,NA,TRBJ1-3,TRBV28,TGTGCCAGCAGCCCCGACCCTCTGGGAAACACCATATATTTT,CASSPDPLGNTIYF
once,TRBD2,TRBJ2-7,TRBV10-3,TGTGCCATCAGTGAGACTAGCGGGAGCTGCGAGCAGTACTTC,CAISETSGSCEQYF
many,NA,TRBJ2-3,TRBV5-1,TGCGCCAGCAGCCAGAGGGCAGATACGCAGTATTTT,CASSQRADTQYF
NA,NA,TRBJ1-1,TRBV7-2,TGTGCCAGCAGCTTACTTGTGGGAAGTTATACTGAAGCTTTCTTT,CASSLLVGSYTEAFF
many,NA,TRBJ2-7,TRBV30,TGTGCCTGGAGTAGCTCCGGGACTGCGGGGTCCGAGCAGTACTTC,CAWSSSGTAGSEQYF
many,TRBD1,TRBJ2-7,TRBV29-1,TGCAGCGTACACGACAGGGGCTCCTACGAGCAGTACTTC,CSVHDRGSYEQYF
NA,TRBD2,TRBJ2-3,TRBV29-1,TGCAGCGCCATTCTAGCGGGAGTCATCTCTAGCACAGATACGCAGTATTTT,CSAILAGVISSTDTQYF
NA,NA,TRBJ2-6,TRBV10-3,TGTGCCTCCTTCTCTGGGGCCAACGTCCTGACTTTC,CASFSGANVLTF
NA,NA,TRBJ1-1,TRBV5-1,TGCGCCAGCAGCTTGGCCGGACGCGGCATGAACACTGAAGCTTTCTTT,CASSLAGRGMNTEAFF
NA,NA,TRBJ2-1,TRBV11-2,TGTGCCAGCAGCCGCCCGATCTTC,CASSRPIF
NA,TRBD1,TRBJ2-3,TRBV3-1,TGTGCCAGCAGCCCTACGACAGGGAGCACAGATACGCAGTATTTT,CASSPTTGSTDTQYF
few,NA,TRBJ2-3,TRBV6-5,TGTGCCAGCAGTTACGGTCGGGGGGACATTTATACGCAGTATTTT,CASSYGRGDIYTQYF
NA,TRBD1,TRBJ2-1,TRBV20-1,TGCAGTGCTATTATCGGGACAGGCAACAATGAGCAGTTCTTC,CSAIIGTGNNEQFF